This TCR beta chain derives from a study of T cell repertoires in aging, cancer and after chemotherapy. The V gene lost 0 bases and the J gene lost 3 bases, with 11 bases spanning the gap. The CDR3 runs to 16 residues. Germline CDR1 is LGHNA and CDR2 is YSLEER. In its sample, this clonotype was seen once. TRB rearrangements spanning V, D and J were amplified using mixed TRB-A/B primers. One entry per CDR3 protein, called by TCRdb with MiXCR from the multiplex PCR reads. The sample has about 5,500 distinct CDR3 sequences; roughly 28% are singletons. Amplification of TCR beta used genomic DNA extracted from peripheral blood.

The chain recombines TRBV4-3 with TRBJ1-4, with D unclear. The source material was blood. This receptor was obtained from a human donor in good health. The CDR3 region has the DNA TGCGCCAGCAGCCAAGAGACCTATAACGCTAATGAAAAACTGTTTTTT. Its protein product is CASSQETYNANEKLFF.